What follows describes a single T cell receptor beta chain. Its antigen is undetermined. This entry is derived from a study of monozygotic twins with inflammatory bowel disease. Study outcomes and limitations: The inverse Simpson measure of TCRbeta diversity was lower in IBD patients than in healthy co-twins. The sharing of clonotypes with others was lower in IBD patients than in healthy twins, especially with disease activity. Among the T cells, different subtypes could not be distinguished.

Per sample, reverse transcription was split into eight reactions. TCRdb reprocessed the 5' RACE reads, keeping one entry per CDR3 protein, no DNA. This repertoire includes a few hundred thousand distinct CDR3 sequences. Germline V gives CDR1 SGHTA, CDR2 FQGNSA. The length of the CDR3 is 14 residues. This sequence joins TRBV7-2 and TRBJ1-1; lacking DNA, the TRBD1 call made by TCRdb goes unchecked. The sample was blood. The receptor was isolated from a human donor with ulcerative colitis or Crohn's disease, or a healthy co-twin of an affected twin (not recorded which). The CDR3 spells CASRGGRKNTEAFF.